One and the same sample provided the 26 T cell receptor beta chains below, sequenced in a study of T cells in women clearing cervical HPV infection. Assay: immunoSEQ multiplex PCR; the TCRdb copy retains only in-frame clones and omits some. Its clone listing holds about 26,000 clones. Sequenced: blood buffy coat. The receptors shown here come from a woman aged 18 to 75 with a cervical HPV16 infection that either progressed to CIN3+ or cleared (not recorded which).

Concerning this clone: A junction boundary mismatches the germline segment, possibly from a read error. Sequencing ends 3 residues short of the CDR3 end; the germline J gene provides the rest. This CDR3 is also generated by other DNA sequences in the sample. This chain joins TRBV7-7 and TRBJ1-3; tentatively, D is TRBD1 (5 bases). Germline V gives CDR1 SSHAT, CDR2 FNYEAQ (reference sequence). This CDR3 is 15 amino acids long. The CDR3 reads CASSLSTASGNTIYF. The part of the CDR3 DNA that was read is TGTGCCAGCAGCTTGTCGACAGCTTCTGGAAACACG. The whole variable domain, remainder taken from reference TRBV7-7 and TRBJ1-3, is GAGVSQSPRYKVTKRGQDVTLRCDPISSHATLYWYQQALGQGPEFLTYFNYEAQPDKSGLPSDRFSAERPEGSISTLTIQRTEQRDSAMYRCASSLSTASGNTIYFGEGSWLTVV.

As to this clone: The read ends 3 residues early relative to the CDR3; the germline J gene fills the gap. The chain uses TRBV7-9 and TRBJ1-6; D unclear. This CDR3 comprises 13 residues. V lost 4 bases and J lost 6, with 7 bases in between. Germline assignment: CDR1 SEHNR and CDR2 FQNEAQ (reference sequence). The CDR3 region is CASSSRSNSPLHF. The CDR3 bases that were read are TGTGCCAGCAGCTCTCGCAGTAATTCACCC.

As for this clone: The read ends 3 residues shy of where the CDR3 ends; the end is completed using the germline J gene. The chain employs TRBV7-2 and TRBJ2-2; D perhaps matches TRBD1 (6 bases). The CDR3 length is 15 residues. The V gene lost 3 bases and the J gene lost 8 bases, with 16 bases spanning the gap. CDR1 and CDR2 (germline): SGHTA, FQGNSA. The sequenced part of the CDR3 DNA is TGTGCCAGCAGCTTTCGGCGGACAGCCCCTGGGGAG. As protein: CASSFRRTAPGE. Given in full, the CDR3 is CASSFRRTAPGELFF.

This CDR3 reads CASSRGTSALFF. CDR3 bases read: TGTGCCAGCAGCCGAGGGACTTCCGCG. The chain couples TRBV7-9 to TRBJ2-2, with a tentative D call TRBD2 (6 bases). The read ends 3 residues early relative to the CDR3; the germline J gene fills the gap. Germline-derived CDR1 and CDR2 are SEHNR and FQNEAQ (reference sequence). CDR3 length equals 12 residues.

As regards this clone: The read ends 3 residues shy of where the CDR3 ends; the end is completed using the germline J gene. The chain is built from TRBV30 and TRBJ1-4; no definite D call. The CDR3 consists of 12 residues. Trimming left V 2 bases short and J 8 bases short, with 9 bases between. The germline gives CDR1 GTSNPN, CDR2 SVGIG (reference sequence). The CDR3 DNA, read in part, is TGTGCCTGGAGTTCACTCAAAGAAAAA. It yields the protein CAWSSLKEK. The whole CDR3 protein is CAWSSLKEKLFF.

As to this clone: Its ends do not fully match the called genes, so a read error is possible. The observed sequence ends 3 residues before the CDR3 terminus, with the missing tail filled in from the germline J gene. The V gene is TRBV18, the J gene TRBJ1-2; 10 bases are a match to TRBD1. The CDR3 length is 17 residues. The germline V gene encodes CDR1 KGHSH and CDR2 LQKENI. CDR3 bases read: TGTGCCAGCTCACCACCGAGGGGACAGGGGTTGAGCTATGGA. Its protein product is CASSPPRGQGLSYG. The complete CDR3 sequence is CASSPPRGQGLSYGYTF.

About this clone itself: With the read ending 3 residues before the CDR3 end, the germline J gene is used to fill in that end. The chain has TRBV12-3 or TRBV12-4 and TRBJ2-5, with D perhaps matching TRBD2 (7 bases). Trimming shortened V by 4 bases and J by 2 bases, and 14 bases separated the two germline ends. CDR3 size: 15 residues. The CDR3 here is CASSSNREGQETQYF. The CDR3 bases that were read are TGTGCCAGCAGTTCAAACAGGGAGGGGCAAGAGACC.

Details on this clone: One end of the junction is discordant with germline, which a read error may explain. The read ends 3 residues early relative to the CDR3; the germline J gene fills the gap. This chain links TRBV7-9 with TRBJ2-7, with D possibly TRBD2 on 6 matching bases. Germline CDR1 reads SEHNR; CDR2 reads FQNEAQ (reference sequence). CDR3 length: 13 residues. The DNA read from the CDR3 is TGTTCCAGCAGCTTTGAAGCGGGCTACGAG. Its protein is CSSSFEAGYE. The full CDR3 protein reads CSSSFEAGYEQYF.

To note about this clone: The CDR3 goes on 3 residues after the read ends, and that part is filled in from the germline J gene. This sequence joins TRBV2 and TRBJ2-3, with a tentative D call TRBD1 (6 bases). The CDR3 has 14 amino acids. Per the germline V gene, CDR1 is SNHLY and CDR2 is FYNNEI. This CDR3 is CASSVGTINQPQYF. Partial CDR3 DNA: TGTGCCAGCAGTGTTGGGACAATCAATCAGCCG.

In the case of this clone: The read gets to within 3 residues of the CDR3 end, and the germline J gene fills in the rest. The chain uses TRBV11-3 and TRBJ1-1; D call uncertain. The CDR3 contains 13 residues. Deletions cut 3 bases from V and 2 bases from J, with 7 bases between. The germline CDR1 and CDR2 sequences are SGHNT and YENEEA. The sequenced part of the CDR3 DNA is TGTGCCAGCAGCTTTGAGGCAAACACTGAA. Its protein is CASSFEANTE. The full-length CDR3 reads as CASSFEANTEAFF.

In regard to this clone: The read ends 3 residues before the CDR3 terminus; that terminus is restored from the germline J gene. The chain couples TRBV6-2 or TRBV6-3 to TRBJ2-3; 13 nucleotides align to TRBD2. The germline gives CDR1 MNHEY, CDR2 SVGEGT. The CDR3 contains 16 residues. The J segment lost 5 bases and the V segment lost 6 bases, leaving 8 bases of the junction unmatched. CDR3 DNA, as far as it was read: TGTGCCAGCAGATCCAGGACTAGCGGGGGAGGAGATACG. This sequence encodes CASRSRTSGGGDT. The full CDR3 reads CASRSRTSGGGDTQYF.

On this clone itself: The read ends 3 residues before the CDR3 terminus; that terminus is restored from the germline J gene. V and J are TRBV7-2 and TRBJ2-1; 9 nucleotides match TRBD2. CDR3 length: 15 residues. The germline V gene has CDR1 SGHTA and CDR2 FQGNSA. The V segment lost 6 bases and the J segment 2 bases; nucleotides outside the gene matches: 5. CDR3 in amino acids: CASRLLAGTYNEQFF. CDR3 bases read: TGTGCCAGCAGACTGCTAGCGGGGACCTACAATGAG. Variable domain in full (rest from reference TRBV7-2 and TRBJ2-1): GAGVSQSPSNKVTEKGKDVELRCDPISGHTALYWYRQSLGQGLEFLIYFQGNSAPDKSGLPSDRFSAERTGGSVSTLTIQRTQQEDSAVYLCASRLLAGTYNEQFFGPGTRLTVL.

About this clone: Read sequence stops 3 residues before the CDR3 end, and the germline J gene provides the missing end. V and J are TRBV6-2 or TRBV6-3 and TRBJ1-1, with 10 bases aligning to TRBD1. The CDR3 loop spans 15 amino acids. From germline, CDR1 is MNHEY and CDR2 SVGEGT. CDR3 in amino acids: CASSYGDRGALEAFF. The part of the CDR3 DNA that was read is TGTGCCAGCAGTTACGGGGACAGGGGAGCCCTCGAA.

A word on this clone: A junction end diverges from the germline sequence, so it may reflect a read error. The CDR3 end is not reached by the read, which stops 3 residues before it; the germline J gene fills it in. This chain connects TRBV4-2 to TRBJ2-3; the D gene is possibly TRBD1 (6 bases). Germline V gene data show CDR1 as LGHNA and CDR2 as YNFKEQ. This CDR3 contains 14 residues. The covered CDR3 bases are TGCGCCAGCAGCCACTTATCAGGGGCAGATACG. Translation: CASSHLSGADT. The whole CDR3 sequence reads CASSHLSGADTQYF.

Concerning this clone: The read ends 3 residues before the CDR3 terminus; that terminus is restored from the germline J gene. The V gene is TRBV19, the J gene TRBJ2-7, with D possibly called TRBD1 or TRBD2 (5 bases each). The length of the CDR3 is 13 residues. V lost 3 bases to trimming and J lost 4 bases, with 10 bases between them. CDR1 is LNHDA, CDR2 SQIVND, per germline (reference sequence). CDR3: CASSIGEGYEQYF. The CDR3 bases that were read are TGTGCCAGTAGTATTGGCGAGGGGTACGAG.

A note on this clone: The observed sequence ends 3 residues before the CDR3 terminus, with the missing tail filled in from the germline J gene. This chain connects TRBV4-1 to TRBJ2-7; weak D call: TRBD1 (6 bases). The CDR3 is 13 amino acids. The V end lost 5 bases, the J end lost 2 bases, and 10 bases lay between the germline ends. Per the germline V gene, CDR1 is MGHRA and CDR2 is YSYEKL. CDR3 DNA, as far as it was read: TGCGCCAGCAGCGAGAGGACAGCCTACGAG. This sequence encodes CASSERTAYE. The entire CDR3 protein is CASSERTAYEQYF.

Concerning this clone itself: The DNA ends 3 residues before the CDR3 does, and the rest of the CDR3 is filled in from the germline J gene. This CDR3 is also generated by other DNA sequences in the sample. The chain is built from TRBV18 and TRBJ2-3, with 10 positions matching TRBD2. The CDR3 contains 15 residues. From germline, CDR1 is KGHSH and CDR2 LQKENI. The part of the CDR3 DNA that was read is TGTGCCAGCTCGCTCCTAGCGGGAGAGTGGGAGACG. Amino acids: CASSLLAGEWET. The whole CDR3 sequence is CASSLLAGEWETQYF. The full variable domain, its missing parts supplied by reference TRBV18 and TRBJ2-3, is NAGVMQNPRHLVRRRGQEARLRCSPMKGHSHVYWYRQLPEEGLKFMVYLQKENIIDESGMPKERFSAEFPKEGPSILRIQQVVRGDSAAYFCASSLLAGEWETQYFGPGTRLTVL.

The CDR3 sequence: CASSFLDTKGEKLFF. The sequenced part of the CDR3 DNA is TGTGCCAGCAGCTTCCTCGACACCAAAGGGGAAAAA. The V and J genes are TRBV7-2 and TRBJ1-4; D remains ambiguous. The read finishes 3 residues shy of the CDR3 end, and the germline J gene is used to complete it. Per the germline V gene, CDR1 is SGHTA and CDR2 is FQGNSA. Trimming removed 3 bases at V and 8 bases at J, with 16 bases between. This CDR3 comprises 15 residues.

Worth noting for this clone: The read comes to an end 3 residues before the CDR3 does, leaving the germline J gene to fill in the end. The rearrangement links TRBV7-2 to TRBJ2-1, with D tentatively TRBD1 (5 bases). Germline-derived CDR1 and CDR2 are SGHTA and FQGNSA. The CDR3 loop spans 12 amino acids. Trimming removed 2 bases from V and 7 bases from J, with 6 bases in between. The CDR3 DNA, read in part, is TGTGCCAGCAGCTTACAGGGAAATGAG. This codes for CASSLQGNE. From start to end, the CDR3 is CASSLQGNEQFF.

The DNA read from the CDR3 is TGCGCCAGCAGCCAAGGTATCGGGGTTAGCACAGATACG. Protein sequence: CASSQGIGVSTDT. The CDR3 as a whole reads CASSQGIGVSTDTQYF. The V and J genes are TRBV4-1 and TRBJ2-3; D is possibly TRBD2 (5 bases). The read finishes 3 residues shy of the CDR3 end, and the germline J gene is used to complete it. Trimming left V 1 base short and J 0 bases short, with 11 bases between. CDR1 MGHRA and CDR2 YSYEKL come from the germline V gene. The CDR3 loop spans 16 amino acids.

Turning to this clone: The read terminates 3 residues before the CDR3 end, so the remaining end is supplied by the germline J gene. V and J are TRBV7-2 and TRBJ2-7; tentative D call: TRBD2 (6 bases). This CDR3 is built from 14 residues. Germline V gives CDR1 SGHTA, CDR2 FQGNSA. Between the trimmed V and J ends, which lost 4 bases and 5 bases, there was a span of 15 bases. The sequenced part of the CDR3 DNA is TGTGCCAGCAGCTCCACGGGACTCCGCCACGAG. This encodes CASSSTGLRHE. The complete CDR3 sequence is CASSSTGLRHEQYF.

Regarding this clone: Read data end 3 residues before the CDR3 end; the end is taken from the germline J gene. This chain uses TRBV6-1 with TRBJ1-5; 7 bases are a match to TRBD1. V shed 1 base and J 4 bases; nucleotides not matched to a gene: 10. From germline, CDR1 is MNHNS and CDR2 SASEGT. There are 17 residues in the CDR3. This CDR3 is CASSEGRDSLTNQPQHF. CDR3 bases read: TGTGCCAGCAGTGAAGGAAGGGACAGCCTTACTAATCAGCCC.

Of note for this clone: The read ends 3 residues early relative to the CDR3; the germline J gene fills the gap. The chain couples TRBV7-3 to TRBJ2-3, with D possibly matching TRBD1 (6 bases). CDR3 length: 16 amino acids. Looked up from germline, CDR1 is SGHTA and CDR2 is FQGTGA. V lost 3 bases, J lost 1 base, and 14 bases lay in between. The CDR3 loop is CASSFARGPGTDTQYF. The CDR3 bases that were read are TGTGCCAGCAGCTTCGCCAGGGGACCTGGCACAGATACG.

A remark on this clone: The read halts 3 residues ahead of the CDR3 end, with the missing end drawn from the germline J gene. The V gene is TRBV7-2, the J gene TRBJ1-5; unclear D gene. Germline CDR1 SGHTA, CDR2 FQGNSA. Trimming shortened V by 5 bases and J by 6 bases, and 8 bases separated the two germline ends. The CDR3 contains 12 residues. The covered CDR3 bases are TGTGCCAGCAGCAGCGTCGGTCAGCCC. It codes for CASSSVGQP. The whole CDR3 sequence is CASSSVGQPQHF.

As for this clone: The sequenced fragment ends 3 residues before the CDR3 boundary, so the rest is inferred from the germline J gene. The V call is TRBV19, the J call TRBJ1-3, with 8 bases aligning to TRBD1. Germline lookup yields CDR1 LNHDA and CDR2 SQIVND (reference sequence). J was trimmed by 4 bases and V by 5 bases; bases with no gene match: 13. This CDR3 has 17 residues. CDR3 region: CASSPLDRAPPGNTIYF. The DNA read from the CDR3 is TGTGCCAGTAGTCCGCTGGACAGGGCTCCCCCCGGAAACACC.

Comment on this clone: Coverage ceases 3 residues before the CDR3 finishes, and the germline J gene fills in the end. The gene calls are TRBV6-2 or TRBV6-3 and TRBJ2-7; 7 bases line up with TRBD1. CDR1 and CDR2 (germline): MNHEY, SVGEGT. The CDR3 spans 15 residues. The J segment lost 0 bases and the V segment lost 1 base, leaving 3 bases of the junction unmatched. The CDR3 loop reads CASSYLGGPSYEQYF. CDR3 bases read: TGTGCCAGCAGTTACTTAGGGGGCCCCTCCTACGAG.